These 10 T cell receptor beta chains were sequenced from one sample in a study of cytomegalovirus exposure and HLA in healthy donors (dated by TCRdb to about 2017). Libraries came from the immunoSEQ multiplex PCR assay. The table comes from immuneACCESS by way of TCRdb, which keeps in-frame sequences with V and J called. Part of the clones is missing from these tables; in studies checked, under half for an unresolved V gene and the rest for unknown reasons. This sample is represented by roughly 60,000 clones; around 92% of them were singletons. 1% to 1.5% of the sample lies in the top ten. The sequencing input was PBMCs. These receptors were taken from a young woman in good health and CMV-seronegative.

The gene calls are TRBV14 and TRBJ2-1; maybe TRBD2 (5 bases). Per the germline V gene, CDR1 is SGHDN and CDR2 is FVKESK. The CDR3 spans 16 residues. The V gene lost 0 bases and the J gene lost 2 bases, with 11 bases spanning the gap. For the CDR3, the DNA is TGTGCCAGCAGCCAAGATTTCGGGGAGACCTACAATGAGCAGTTCTTC. Amino acid sequence: CASSQDFGETYNEQFF.

This rearrangement joins TRBV7-3 to TRBJ1-2, with TRBD1 as a possible D gene (6 bases). The CDR3 has 14 amino acids. CDR1 is SGHTA and CDR2 is FQGTGA in the germline V gene. V lost 5 bases and J lost 8, with 18 bases in between. CDR3 bases: TGTGCCAGCAGCCTCTCAGGGGTATCGGGCGGCTACACCTTC. Translating it yields CASSLSGVSGGYTF.

The chain couples TRBV7-9 to TRBJ1-5, with D perhaps matching TRBD1 (6 bases). The germline CDR1 and CDR2 sequences are SEHNR and FQNEAQ (reference sequence). There are 15 residues in the CDR3. V lost 1 base and J lost 2, with 9 bases in between. The CDR3 loop reads CASSLVGGGNQPQHF. The CDR3 DNA follows: TGTGCCAGCAGCTTAGTAGGGGGGGGCAATCAGCCCCAGCATTTT.

V usage is TRBV18 and J usage is TRBJ2-1, with D maybe TRBD1 (6 bases). Trimming removed 4 bases from V and 3 bases from J, with 16 bases in between. The CDR3 runs to 16 residues. The germline gives CDR1 KGHSH, CDR2 LQKENI. As DNA, the CDR3 is TGTGCCAGCTCACAAACAGGGCTTTGGGGCTACAATGAGCAGTTCTTC. Translating it yields CASSQTGLWGYNEQFF. Complete variable domain (other parts from reference TRBV18 and TRBJ2-1): NAGVMQNPRHLVRRRGQEARLRCSPMKGHSHVYWYRQLPEEGLKFMVYLQKENIIDESGMPKERFSAEFPKEGPSILRIQQVVRGDSAAYFCASSQTGLWGYNEQFFGPGTRLTVL.

This sequence joins TRBV5-1 and TRBJ2-3, with 8 bases matching TRBD1. The CDR3 is 16 residues long. V gave up 0 bases and J gave up 8 bases; unmatched junction bases: 11. Looked up from germline, CDR1 is SGHRS and CDR2 is YFSETQ. For the CDR3, the DNA is TGCGCCAGCAGCTTGGGGAGTGGACAGGGAGAGGGTACGCAGTATTTT. This gives the protein CASSLGSGQGEGTQYF.

CDR3 residues: CASSTGQGGYEQYF. DNA for the CDR3: TGTGCCAGCAGCACCGGACAGGGTGGATACGAGCAGTACTTC. This sequence joins TRBV9 and TRBJ2-7, with TRBD1 matching 8 bases. CDR1 SGDLS and CDR2 YYNGEE come from the germline V gene. The CDR3 is 14 residues long. Trimming took 4 bases from V and 4 from J; bases not matched to a gene: 7.

This chain joins TRBV19 and TRBJ1-1; D is perhaps TRBD1 (5 bases). The V and J ends lost 5 bases and 5 bases respectively, with 15 bases between them. The CDR3 is 14 amino acids. The germline CDR1 and CDR2 sequences are LNHDA and SQIVND (reference sequence). DNA for the CDR3: TGTGCCAGTAGTTTCGGAACAGGAAAAACTGAAGCTTTCTTT. This sequence encodes CASSFGTGKTEAFF.

This chain uses TRBV28 with TRBJ2-2; 10 bases map to TRBD1. V shed 3 bases and J 4 bases; nucleotides not matched to a gene: 5. Germline lookup yields CDR1 MDHEN and CDR2 SYDVKM. The CDR3 length is 16 residues. CDR3 sequence reads: CASSFRQGAPTGELFF. The CDR3 DNA sequence: TGTGCCAGCAGTTTTCGACAGGGGGCGCCCACCGGGGAGCTGTTTTTT.

This clone has a single count. The V and J genes are TRBV28 and TRBJ2-2; 8 bases agree with TRBD1. V shed 5 bases and J 4 bases; nucleotides not matched to a gene: 6. The CDR3 is 15 amino acids. Germline V gene sequence: CDR1 MDHEN, CDR2 SYDVKM. CDR3 amino acids: CASSPRTGSTGELFF. The CDR3 DNA follows: TGTGCCAGCAGTCCCCGGACAGGGAGCACCGGGGAGCTGTTTTTT. The variable domain in full, with the rest retrieved from reference TRBV28 and TRBJ2-2, is DVKVTQSSRYLVKRTGEKVFLECVQDMDHENMFWYRQDPGLGLRLIYFSYDVKMKEKGDIPEGYSVSREKKERFSLILESASTNQTSMYLCASSPRTGSTGELFFGEGSRLTVL.

The V and J genes are TRBV7-3 and TRBJ2-2; D not resolved. V was shortened by 5 bases and J by 5 bases, with 6 bases between the two germline ends. CDR1 and CDR2 from the germline V gene are SGHTA and FQGTGA. The CDR3 loop spans 12 amino acids. CDR3 in DNA: TGTGCCAGCAGCAGAGGAACCGGGGAGCTGTTTTTT. Its protein is CASSRGTGELFF.